These 16 T cell receptor beta chains came from one sample sequenced in a study of Siglec-9 on CD8 T cells in melanoma. Measured with immunoSEQ multiplex PCR; TCRdb has only the in-frame clones, and not every one. The repertoire has more than 30,000 clones, 80% to 85% of them found once; the top ten carry around 1.8%. Sequencing was performed on Siglec-9- CD8+ T cells sorted from blood. These receptors came from a human donor in good health.

V and J are TRBV9 and TRBJ2-1; 8 bases map to TRBD1. The CDR3 runs to 16 residues. Germline V gene lookup returns CDR1 SGDLS and CDR2 YYNGEE. V was clipped by 2 bases and J by 4 bases; unmatched bases: 8. This CDR3 is CASSVVDRGFYNEQFF. The CDR3, as DNA: TGTGCCAGCAGCGTTGTAGACAGGGGATTTTACAATGAGCAGTTCTTC.

This chain uses TRBV6-6 with TRBJ1-1; D might be TRBD1 (6 bases). The germline CDR1 and CDR2 sequences are MNHNY and SVGAGI (reference sequence). V lost 5 bases to trimming and J lost 1 base, with 11 bases between them. The CDR3 is made up of 14 amino acids. CDR3 coding DNA: TGTGCCAGCAGTACAGGGAGGAGGAACACTGAAGCTTTCTTT. This encodes CASSTGRRNTEAFF.

The CDR3 protein is CASSEFRYQETQYF. CDR3 bases: TGCGCCAGCAGTGAGTTCAGGTACCAAGAGACCCAGTACTTC. The chain carries TRBV10-1 and TRBJ2-5; unclear D gene. The CDR3 contains 14 residues. V was shortened by 1 base and J by 0 bases, with 6 bases between the two germline ends. Germline V gives CDR1 WNHNN, CDR2 SYGVQD (reference sequence).

This rearrangement joins TRBV28 to TRBJ2-1; D unclear. The CDR3 spans 15 residues. Germline CDR1 reads MDHEN; CDR2 reads SYDVKM. V lost 4 bases and J lost 7, with 17 bases in between. The CDR3 spells CASSSPKPVGNEQFF. As DNA, the CDR3 is TGTGCCAGCAGTTCCCCAAAACCGGTGGGGAATGAGCAGTTCTTC.

The V gene is TRBV7-6, the J gene TRBJ1-4; D remains ambiguous. Germline V gene sequence: CDR1 SGHVS, CDR2 FNYEAQ. The V end was cut by 0 bases, the J end by 0 bases, with 11 bases between. There are 17 residues in the CDR3. The chain's CDR3 is CASSLAMASATNEKLFF. The CDR3 region has the DNA TGTGCCAGCAGCTTAGCGATGGCAAGTGCAACTAATGAAAAACTGTTTTTT.

The chain has TRBV10-1 and TRBJ2-7; D is unresolved. V was trimmed by 3 bases and J by 3 bases, leaving 6 bases between them. This CDR3 region has 12 residues. CDR1 is WNHNN, CDR2 SYGVQD, per germline (reference sequence). The DNA of the CDR3 is TGCGCCAGCAGTGATGAGAGCTACGAGCAGTACTTC. This gives the protein CASSDESYEQYF.

This clone was seen once. CDR3 coding DNA: TGTGCCAGCAGCCCTGGGTACTTCTCTGGGGCCAACGTCCTGACTTTC. It encodes CASSPGYFSGANVLTF. The rearrangement links TRBV9 to TRBJ2-6; D is uncertain. This CDR3 is built from 16 residues. Germline V lookup: CDR1 SGDLS, CDR2 YYNGEE. Trimming left V 4 bases short and J 0 bases short, with 11 bases between.

The CDR3 region is CASTPRGDSYYEQYF. In nucleotides, the CDR3 is TGTGCCAGCACCCCAAGAGGCGACAGTTACTACGAGCAGTACTTC. The genes are TRBV28 and TRBJ2-7; weak D call: TRBD1 (5 bases). The germline gives CDR1 MDHEN, CDR2 SYDVKM. V was shortened by 7 bases and J by 3 bases, with 19 bases between the two germline ends. There are 15 residues in the CDR3.

The chain uses TRBV21-1 and TRBJ2-7; the table's D call, TRBD2, was not checked against the DNA. TRBV21-1 is a listed pseudogene. There are 11 residues in the CDR3. For the CDR3, the DNA is TGTGCCAGCTCTATACGCTACGAGCAGTACTTC. The encoded protein is CASSIRYEQYF.

The CDR3 DNA is TGTGCCAGCGGACAGTTAAACGAGCAGTACTTC. It is translated as CASGQLNEQYF. V gene TRBV27 combines with J gene TRBJ2-7, with D possibly matching TRBD1 (6 bases). Germline CDR1 is MNHEY and CDR2 is SMNVEV (reference sequence). The germline V and J ends were trimmed by 8 bases and 5 bases, with 10 bases remaining between them. CDR3 size: 11 residues.

The gene calls are TRBV19 and TRBJ1-3; no firm D call. Germline V gene sequence: CDR1 LNHDA, CDR2 SQIVND (reference sequence). The CDR3 is 15 residues long. Trimming left V 0 bases short and J 0 bases short, with 6 bases between. The CDR3 DNA is TGTGCCAGTAGTATAGACGGGTTCTCTGGAAACACCATATATTTT. This codes for CASSIDGFSGNTIYF.

CDR3 coding DNA: TGTGCCAGCAGCTCCGGGACGCGGTATGGCTACACCTTC. This translates into CASSSGTRYGYTF. The J gene is TRBJ1-2, the V gene TRBV5-6; tentatively, D is TRBD1 (5 bases). This CDR3 is 13 amino acids long. Trimming shortened V by 3 bases and J by 5 bases, and 11 bases separated the two germline ends. Per the germline V gene, CDR1 is SGHDT and CDR2 is YYEEEE.

There are a few counts of this clone. The rearrangement uses TRBV7-9 and TRBJ1-1; perhaps TRBD1 as D (6 bases). CDR3 length equals 17 residues. The germline CDR1 and CDR2 sequences are SEHNR and FQNEAQ (reference sequence). Trimming pared 3 bases from V and 0 bases from J, leaving 17 bases between. The CDR3 loop is CASSFFGTNFLNTEAFF. In nucleotides, the CDR3 is TGTGCCAGCAGCTTTTTCGGGACAAACTTTTTGAACACTGAAGCTTTCTTT.

The J gene is TRBJ2-7, the V gene TRBV7-9, with 7 bases aligning to TRBD1. V lost 5 bases, J lost 5 bases, and 9 bases stayed unmatched. There are 14 residues in the CDR3. CDR1 and CDR2 (germline): SEHNR, FQNEAQ (reference sequence). The CDR3 reads CASSLAQGTNEQYF. The CDR3 nucleotides are TGTGCCAGCAGCCTCGCACAGGGGACCAACGAGCAGTACTTC.

The chain uses TRBV2 and TRBJ2-1; perhaps TRBD1 as D (8 bases). This CDR3 spans 18 amino acids. Trimming left V 3 bases short and J 3 bases short, with 21 bases between. Germline CDR1 SNHLY, CDR2 FYNNEI. CDR3 protein: CASSDSPVTGEGYNEQFF. The CDR3 region has the DNA TGTGCCAGCAGTGATTCCCCCGTGACAGGGGAGGGCTACAATGAGCAGTTCTTC.

The CDR3 sequence is CASSQDPGQLFEAFF. In nucleotides, the CDR3 is TGTGCCAGCAGCCAAGATCCGGGACAGCTATTTGAAGCTTTCTTT. V and J are TRBV4-2 and TRBJ1-1, with 7 bases aligning to TRBD1. The germline V gene encodes CDR1 LGHNA and CDR2 YNFKEQ. This CDR3 region has 15 residues. V trimming: 0 bases; J trimming: 7 bases; junction bases outside the gene matches: 8.